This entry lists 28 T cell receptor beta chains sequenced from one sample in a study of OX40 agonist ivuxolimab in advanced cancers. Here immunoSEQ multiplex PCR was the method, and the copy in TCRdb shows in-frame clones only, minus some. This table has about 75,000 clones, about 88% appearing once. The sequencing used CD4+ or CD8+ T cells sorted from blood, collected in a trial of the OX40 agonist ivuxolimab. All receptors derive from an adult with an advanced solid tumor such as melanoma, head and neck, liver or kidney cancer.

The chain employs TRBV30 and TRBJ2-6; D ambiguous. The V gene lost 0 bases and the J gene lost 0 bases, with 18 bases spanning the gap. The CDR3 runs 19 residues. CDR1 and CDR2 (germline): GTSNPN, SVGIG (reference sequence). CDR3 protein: CAWSVDPRIPHSGANVLTF. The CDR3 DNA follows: TGTGCCTGGAGTGTAGATCCGCGGATACCTCACTCTGGGGCCAACGTCCTGACTTTC.

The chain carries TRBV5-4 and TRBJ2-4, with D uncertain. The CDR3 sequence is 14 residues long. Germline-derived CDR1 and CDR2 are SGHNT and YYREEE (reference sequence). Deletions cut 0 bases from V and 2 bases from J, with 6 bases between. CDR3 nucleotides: TGTGCCAGCAGCTTGGGGCGTTCCAAAAACATTCAGTACTTC. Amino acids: CASSLGRSKNIQYF.

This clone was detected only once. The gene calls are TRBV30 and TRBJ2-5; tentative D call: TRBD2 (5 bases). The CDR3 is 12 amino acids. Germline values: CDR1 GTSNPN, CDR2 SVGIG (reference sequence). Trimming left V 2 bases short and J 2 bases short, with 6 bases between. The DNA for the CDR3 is TGTGCCTGGAGTAGCGGACAAGAGACCCAGTACTTC. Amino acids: CAWSSGQETQYF.

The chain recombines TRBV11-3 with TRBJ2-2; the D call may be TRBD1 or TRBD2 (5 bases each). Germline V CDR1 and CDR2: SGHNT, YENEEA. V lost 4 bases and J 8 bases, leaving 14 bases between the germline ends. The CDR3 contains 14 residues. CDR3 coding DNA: TGTGCCAGCAGCTCCCAGGGAGATTCGGGGGAGCTGTTTTTT. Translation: CASSSQGDSGELFF.

CDR3 sequence reads: CASSLDLGAGGSPLHF. CDR3 in DNA: TGTGCCAGCAGCTTGGATTTGGGGGCCGGTGGTTCACCCCTCCACTTT. The V call is TRBV5-8, the J call TRBJ1-6; possible D gene TRBD1, 6 bases. V was shortened by 0 bases and J by 9 bases, with 16 bases between the two germline ends. This CDR3 spans 16 amino acids. Germline V gene lookup returns CDR1 SGHTS and CDR2 YDEGEE.

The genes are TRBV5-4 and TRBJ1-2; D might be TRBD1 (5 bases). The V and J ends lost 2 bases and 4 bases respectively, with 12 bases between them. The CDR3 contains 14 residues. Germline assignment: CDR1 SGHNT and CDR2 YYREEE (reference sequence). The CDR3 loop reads CASSFRGTGYGYTF. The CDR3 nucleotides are TGTGCCAGCAGCTTTCGGGGGACCGGCTATGGCTACACCTTC.

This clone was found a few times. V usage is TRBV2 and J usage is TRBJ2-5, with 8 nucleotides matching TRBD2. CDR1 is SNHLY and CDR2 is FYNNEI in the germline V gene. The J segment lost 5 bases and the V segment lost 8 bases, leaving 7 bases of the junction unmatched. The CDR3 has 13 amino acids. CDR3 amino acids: CASGREGGETQYF. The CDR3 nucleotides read TGTGCCAGCGGCCGGGAGGGAGGGGAGACCCAGTACTTC.

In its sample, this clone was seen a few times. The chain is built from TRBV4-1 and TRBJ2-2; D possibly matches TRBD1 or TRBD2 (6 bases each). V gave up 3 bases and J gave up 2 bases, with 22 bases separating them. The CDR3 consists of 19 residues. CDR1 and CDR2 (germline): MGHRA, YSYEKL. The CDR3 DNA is TGCGCCAGCAGCCAGGCTAAGGGGGAGCTAGCGACAAACACCGGGGAGCTGTTTTTT. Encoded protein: CASSQAKGELATNTGELFF.

CDR3 amino acids: CASSPGGGEQYF. CDR3 in DNA: TGTGCCAGTAGTCCAGGGGGTGGCGAGCAGTACTTC. V gene TRBV19 combines with J gene TRBJ2-7, with 7 bases identical to TRBD1. The J segment lost 6 bases and the V segment lost 5 bases, leaving 4 bases of the junction unmatched. The CDR3 has 12 residues. Germline V gives CDR1 LNHDA, CDR2 SQIVND (reference sequence).

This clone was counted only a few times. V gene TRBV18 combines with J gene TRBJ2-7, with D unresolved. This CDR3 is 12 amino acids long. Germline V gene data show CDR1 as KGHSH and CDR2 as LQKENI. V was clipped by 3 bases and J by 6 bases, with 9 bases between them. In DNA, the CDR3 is TGTGCCAGCTCACCGCCTGGGCGCGAGCAGTACTTC. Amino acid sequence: CASSPPGREQYF.

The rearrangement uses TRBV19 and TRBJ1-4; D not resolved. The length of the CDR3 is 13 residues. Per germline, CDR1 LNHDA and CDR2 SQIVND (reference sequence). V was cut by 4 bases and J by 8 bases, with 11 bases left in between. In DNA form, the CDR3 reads TGTGCCAGTAGTAGGCGTTTGGGAGAAAAACTGTTTTTT. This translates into CASSRRLGEKLFF.

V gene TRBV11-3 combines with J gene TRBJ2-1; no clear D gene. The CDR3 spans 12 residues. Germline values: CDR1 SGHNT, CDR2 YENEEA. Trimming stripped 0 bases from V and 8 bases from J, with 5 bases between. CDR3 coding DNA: TGTGCCAGCAGCTTAGATAATTATGAGCAGTTCTTC. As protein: CASSLDNYEQFF. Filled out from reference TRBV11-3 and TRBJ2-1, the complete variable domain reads EAGVVQSPRYKIIEKKQPVAFWCNPISGHNTLYWYLQNLGQGPELLIRYENEEAVDDSQLPKDRFSAERLKGVDSTLKIQPAELGDSAVYLCASSLDNYEQFFGPGTRLTVL.

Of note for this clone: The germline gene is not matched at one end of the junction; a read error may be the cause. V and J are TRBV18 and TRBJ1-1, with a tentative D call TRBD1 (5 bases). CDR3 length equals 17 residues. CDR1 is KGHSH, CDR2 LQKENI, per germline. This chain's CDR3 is CASHADGIVGPTALSQF. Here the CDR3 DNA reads TGTGCCAGCCATGCGGATGGGATAGTGGGGCCGACAGCTTTATCCCAATTT.

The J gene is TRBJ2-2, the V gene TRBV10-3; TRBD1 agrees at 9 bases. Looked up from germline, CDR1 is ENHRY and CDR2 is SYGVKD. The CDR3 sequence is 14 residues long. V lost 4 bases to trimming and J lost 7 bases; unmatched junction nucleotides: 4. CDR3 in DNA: TGTGCCATCAGTGGACAGGGGGTCCACGGGGAGCTGTTTTTT. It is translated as CAISGQGVHGELFF.

The CDR3 DNA follows: TGTGCCAGCTCACCGGTTAAGGTTCCTGGGGAGCTGTTTTTT. This translates into CASSPVKVPGELFF. V is TRBV18 and J is TRBJ2-2; D unresolved. V lost 3 bases, J lost 8 bases, and 13 bases lay in between. This CDR3 is 14 amino acids long. Germline CDR1 reads KGHSH; CDR2 reads LQKENI.

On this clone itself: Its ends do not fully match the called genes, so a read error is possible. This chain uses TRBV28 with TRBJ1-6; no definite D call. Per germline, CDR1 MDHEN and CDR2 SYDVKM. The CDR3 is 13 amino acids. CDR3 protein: CASREALRSPLRF. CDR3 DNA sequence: TGTGCCAGCAGGGAGGCCCTTCGGTCACCCCTCCGCTTT. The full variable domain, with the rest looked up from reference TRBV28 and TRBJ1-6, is DVKVTQSSRYLVKRTGEKVFLECVQDMDHENMFWYRQDPGLGLRLIYFSYDVKMKEKGDIPEGYSVSREKKERFSLILESASTNQTSMYLCASREALRSPLRFGNGTRLTVT.

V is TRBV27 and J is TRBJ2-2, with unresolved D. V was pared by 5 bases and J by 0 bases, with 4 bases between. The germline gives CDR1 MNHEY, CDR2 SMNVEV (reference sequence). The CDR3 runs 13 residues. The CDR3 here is CASSTTNTGELFF. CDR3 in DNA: TGTGCCAGCAGTACAACGAACACCGGGGAGCTGTTTTTT.

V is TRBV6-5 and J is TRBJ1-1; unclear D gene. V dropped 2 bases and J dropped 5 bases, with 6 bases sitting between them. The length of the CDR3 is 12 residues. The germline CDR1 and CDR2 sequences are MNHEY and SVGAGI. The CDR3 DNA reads TGTGCCAGCAGTTACCCATATACTGAAGCTTTCTTT. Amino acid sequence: CASSYPYTEAFF.

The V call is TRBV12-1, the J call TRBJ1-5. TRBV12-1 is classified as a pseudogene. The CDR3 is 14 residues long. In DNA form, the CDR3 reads TGTGCCAGCAGCTTTCTCGTCCCCGGTAAGCCCCAGCATTTT. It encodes CASSFLVPGKPQHF.

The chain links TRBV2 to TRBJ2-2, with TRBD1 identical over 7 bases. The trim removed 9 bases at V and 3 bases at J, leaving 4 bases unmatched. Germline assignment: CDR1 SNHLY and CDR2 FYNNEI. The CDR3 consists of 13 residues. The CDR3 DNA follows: TGTGCCAGTCGTGACAGGGACACCGGGGAGCTGTTTTTT. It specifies CASRDRDTGELFF. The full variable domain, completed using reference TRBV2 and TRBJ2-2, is EPEVTQTPSHQVTQMGQEVILRCVPISNHLYFYWYRQILGQKVEFLVSFYNNEISEKSEIFDDQFSVERPDGSNFTLKIRSTKLEDSAMYFCASRDRDTGELFFGEGSRLTVL.

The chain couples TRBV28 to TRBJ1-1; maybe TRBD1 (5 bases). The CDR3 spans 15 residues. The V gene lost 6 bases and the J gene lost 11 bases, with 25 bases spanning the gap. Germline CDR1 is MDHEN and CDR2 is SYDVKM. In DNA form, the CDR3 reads TGTGCCAGCAGCAAAACGGGACTCCCTAGCCGGGGGGCTTTCTTT. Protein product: CASSKTGLPSRGAFF.

The CDR3 here is CASSVDREETQYF. CDR3 bases: TGTGCCAGCAGTGTGGACAGGGAAGAGACCCAGTACTTC. The chain is built from TRBV6-1 and TRBJ2-5; TRBD1 aligns across 8 bases. The CDR3 length is 13 residues. Per the germline V gene, CDR1 is MNHNS and CDR2 is SASEGT. After removal of 4 bases from V and 3 bases from J, the junction contained 1 base not matched to a gene.

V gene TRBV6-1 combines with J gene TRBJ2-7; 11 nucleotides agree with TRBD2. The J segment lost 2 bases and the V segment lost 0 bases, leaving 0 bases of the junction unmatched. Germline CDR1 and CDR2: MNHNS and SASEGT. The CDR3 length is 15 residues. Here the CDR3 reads CASSEAGLAAYEQYF. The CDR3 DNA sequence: TGTGCCAGCAGTGAAGCGGGACTAGCGGCCTACGAGCAGTACTTC.

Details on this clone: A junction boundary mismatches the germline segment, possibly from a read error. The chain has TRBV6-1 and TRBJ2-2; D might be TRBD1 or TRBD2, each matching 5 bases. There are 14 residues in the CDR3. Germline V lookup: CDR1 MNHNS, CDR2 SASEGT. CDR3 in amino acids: CASSGGSRAGALFF. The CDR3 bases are TGTGCCAGCAGTGGTGGCAGCCGGGCCGGGGCGCTGTTTTTT.

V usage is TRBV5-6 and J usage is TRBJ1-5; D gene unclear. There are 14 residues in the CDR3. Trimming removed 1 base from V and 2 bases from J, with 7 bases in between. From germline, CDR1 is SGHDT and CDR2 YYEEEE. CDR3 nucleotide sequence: TGTGCCAGCAGCTTGCGAAGGGGCAATCAGCCCCAGCATTTT. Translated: CASSLRRGNQPQHF.

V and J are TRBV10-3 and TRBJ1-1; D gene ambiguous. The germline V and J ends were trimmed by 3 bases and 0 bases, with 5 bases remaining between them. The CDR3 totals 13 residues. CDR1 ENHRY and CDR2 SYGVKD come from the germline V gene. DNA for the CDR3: TGTGCCATCAGTGACGGCTTGAACACTGAAGCTTTCTTT. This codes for CAISDGLNTEAFF.

The CDR3 sequence is CASATGVDGNTIYF. CDR3 DNA sequence: TGTGCCAGCGCAACAGGGGTCGATGGAAACACCATATATTTT. The chain combines TRBV7-9 with TRBJ1-3; 7 bases align to TRBD1. Germline V gene data show CDR1 as SEHNR and CDR2 as FQNEAQ (reference sequence). This CDR3 has 14 residues. Trimming cost V 8 bases and J 3 bases; bases outside gene matches: 7.

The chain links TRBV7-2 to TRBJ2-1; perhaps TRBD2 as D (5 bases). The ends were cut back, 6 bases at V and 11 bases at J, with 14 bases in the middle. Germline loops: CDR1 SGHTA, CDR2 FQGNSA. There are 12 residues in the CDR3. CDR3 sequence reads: CASSYPGNKQFF. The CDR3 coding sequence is TGTGCCAGCAGTTATCCCGGGAATAAGCAGTTCTTC.